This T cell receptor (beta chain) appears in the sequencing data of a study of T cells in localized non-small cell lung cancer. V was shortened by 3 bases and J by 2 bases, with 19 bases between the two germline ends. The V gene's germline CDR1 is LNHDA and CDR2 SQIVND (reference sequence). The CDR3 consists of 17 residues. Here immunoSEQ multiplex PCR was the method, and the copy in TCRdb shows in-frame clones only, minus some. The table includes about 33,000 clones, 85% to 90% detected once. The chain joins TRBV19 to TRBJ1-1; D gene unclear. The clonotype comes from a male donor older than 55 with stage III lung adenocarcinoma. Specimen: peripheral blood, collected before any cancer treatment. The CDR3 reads CASSIRVNWEFNTEAFF. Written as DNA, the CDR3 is TGTGCCAGTAGTATTCGAGTCAATTGGGAGTTCAACACTGAAGCTTTCTTT. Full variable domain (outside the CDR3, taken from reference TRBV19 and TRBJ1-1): DGGITQSPKYLFRKEGQNVTLSCEQNLNHDAMYWYRQDPGQGLRLIYYSQIVNDFQKGDIAEGYSVSREKKESFPLTVTSAQKNPTAFYLCASSIRVNWEFNTEAFFGQGTRLTVV.